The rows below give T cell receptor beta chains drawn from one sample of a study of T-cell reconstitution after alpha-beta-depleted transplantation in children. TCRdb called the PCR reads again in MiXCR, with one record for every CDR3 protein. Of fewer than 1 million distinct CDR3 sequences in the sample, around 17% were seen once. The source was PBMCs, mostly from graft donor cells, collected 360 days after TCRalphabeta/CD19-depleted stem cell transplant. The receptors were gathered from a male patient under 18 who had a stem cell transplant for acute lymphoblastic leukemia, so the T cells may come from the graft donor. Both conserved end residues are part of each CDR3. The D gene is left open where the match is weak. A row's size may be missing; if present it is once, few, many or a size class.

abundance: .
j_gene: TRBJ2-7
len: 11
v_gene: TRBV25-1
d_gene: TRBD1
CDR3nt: TGTGCCACCGGGACAGTTTACGAGCAGTACTTC
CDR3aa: CATGTVYEQYF

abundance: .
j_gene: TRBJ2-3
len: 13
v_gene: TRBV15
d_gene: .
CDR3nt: TGTGCCACCAGCAGAGATCGGGCAGGGATCCAGTATTTT
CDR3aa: CATSRDRAGIQYF

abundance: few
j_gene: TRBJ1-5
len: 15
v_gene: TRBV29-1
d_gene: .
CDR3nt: TGCAGCGTGAAGGGGGGAAGGGGGAGCAATCAGCCCCAGCATTTT
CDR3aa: CSVKGGRGSNQPQHF

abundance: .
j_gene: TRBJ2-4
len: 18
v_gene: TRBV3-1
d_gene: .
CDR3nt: TGTGCCAGCAGCCATGGGGGGCACAGCGGACTAGCCAAAAACATTCAGTACTTC
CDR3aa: CASSHGGHSGLAKNIQYF

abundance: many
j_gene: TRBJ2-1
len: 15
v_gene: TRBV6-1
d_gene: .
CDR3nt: TGTGCCAGCAGGCCGGGGACGGCCTCCTACAATGAGCAGTTCTTC
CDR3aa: CASRPGTASYNEQFF

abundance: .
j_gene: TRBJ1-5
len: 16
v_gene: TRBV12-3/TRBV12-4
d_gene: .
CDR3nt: TGTGCCAGCACCCCACAAGACAGCTATAGCAATCAGCCCCAGCATTTT
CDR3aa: CASTPQDSYSNQPQHF

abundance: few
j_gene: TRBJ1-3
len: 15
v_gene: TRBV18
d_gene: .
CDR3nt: TGTGCCAGCTCACCAGTGGGGTTCGAAGGAAACACCATATATTTT
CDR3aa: CASSPVGFEGNTIYF

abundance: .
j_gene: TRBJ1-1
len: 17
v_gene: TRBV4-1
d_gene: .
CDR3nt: TGCGCCAGCAGCCAAGATGTCGGACAGAGTTTCTACACTGAAGCTTTCTTT
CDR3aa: CASSQDVGQSFYTEAFF

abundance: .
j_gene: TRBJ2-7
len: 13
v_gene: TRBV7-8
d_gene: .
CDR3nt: TGTGCCAGCAGCCGGGACCACACCTACGAGCAGTACTTC
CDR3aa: CASSRDHTYEQYF

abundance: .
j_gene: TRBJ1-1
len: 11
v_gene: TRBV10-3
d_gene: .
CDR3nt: TGTGCCATCAGTTCGACAGGTGAAGCTTTCTTT
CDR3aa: CAISSTGEAFF

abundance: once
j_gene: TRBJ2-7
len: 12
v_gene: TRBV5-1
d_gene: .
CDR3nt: TGCGCCAGCAGCGCCACCCGATTCGAGCAGTACTTC
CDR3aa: CASSATRFEQYF

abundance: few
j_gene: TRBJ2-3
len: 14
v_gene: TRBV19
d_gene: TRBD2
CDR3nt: TGTGCCAGTAACTTAGCGGGACTCACAGATACGCAGTATTTT
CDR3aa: CASNLAGLTDTQYF

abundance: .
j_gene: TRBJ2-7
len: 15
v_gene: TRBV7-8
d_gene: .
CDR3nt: TGTGCCAGCAGCCAAGAGTGGGGTATAGCCTACGAGCAGTACTTC
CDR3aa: CASSQEWGIAYEQYF

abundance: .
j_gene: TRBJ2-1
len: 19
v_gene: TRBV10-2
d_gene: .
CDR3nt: TGCGCCAGCAGTGAGTCGCGACTAAAAAAACAACTCTTCCCCGATGAGCAGTTCTTC
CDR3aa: CASSESRLKKQLFPDEQFF

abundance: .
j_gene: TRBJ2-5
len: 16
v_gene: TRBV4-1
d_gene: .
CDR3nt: TGCGCCAGCAGCCCAGCTCCGACGTCGTACCAAGAGACCCAGTACTTC
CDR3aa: CASSPAPTSYQETQYF

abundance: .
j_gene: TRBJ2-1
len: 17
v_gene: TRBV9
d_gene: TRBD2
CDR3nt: TGTGCCAGCAGCGTCACTTTGGGGACTAGCGGGAGCGGTGAGCAGTTCTTC
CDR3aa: CASSVTLGTSGSGEQFF

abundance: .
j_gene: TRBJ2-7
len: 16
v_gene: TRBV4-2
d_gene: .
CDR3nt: TGTGCCAGCAGCCAAGTGGAACGAGAGGGCGCCTACGAGCAGTACTTC
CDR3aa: CASSQVEREGAYEQYF

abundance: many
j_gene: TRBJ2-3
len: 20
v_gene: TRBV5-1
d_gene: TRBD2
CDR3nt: TGCGCCAGCAGCTTTGGACTAGCGGGTCACCTTAAAACTAGCACAGATACGCAGTATTTT
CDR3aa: CASSFGLAGHLKTSTDTQYF

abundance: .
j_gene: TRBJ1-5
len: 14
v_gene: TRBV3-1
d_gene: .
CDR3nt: TGTGCCAGCAGGAAACAGCACCTCAATCAGCCCCAGCATTTT
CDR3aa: CASRKQHLNQPQHF

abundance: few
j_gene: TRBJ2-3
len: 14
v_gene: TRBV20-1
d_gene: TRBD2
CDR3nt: TGCAGTGCTAGACTAGCGGGGACGACAGATACGCAGTATTTT
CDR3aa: CSARLAGTTDTQYF

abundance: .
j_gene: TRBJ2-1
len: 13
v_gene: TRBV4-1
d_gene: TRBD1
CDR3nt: TGCGCCAGCGGCCACACTATAGGGGGACAGGGGTTCTTC
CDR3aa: CASGHTIGGQGFF

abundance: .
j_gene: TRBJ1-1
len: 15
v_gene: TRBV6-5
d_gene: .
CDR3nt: TGTGCCAGCAGTTACTCGTGGGGCCTGAACACTGAAGCTTTCTTT
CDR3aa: CASSYSWGLNTEAFF

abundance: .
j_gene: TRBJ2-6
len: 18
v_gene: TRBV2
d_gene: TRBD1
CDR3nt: TGTGCCAGCAGCAGGACCGGGACAGGGGGCTCTGGGGCCAACGTCCTGACTTTC
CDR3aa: CASSRTGTGGSGANVLTF

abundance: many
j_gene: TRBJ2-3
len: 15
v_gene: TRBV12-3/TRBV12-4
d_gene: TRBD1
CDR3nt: TGTGCCAGCAGTTCCGGGACAGGGAGCACAGATACGCAGTATTTT
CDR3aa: CASSSGTGSTDTQYF

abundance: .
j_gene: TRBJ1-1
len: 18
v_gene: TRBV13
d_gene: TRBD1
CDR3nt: TGTGCCAGCAGCTTGGGACCGGGGACAGGGGGCGCGGACACTGAAGCTTTCTTT
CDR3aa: CASSLGPGTGGADTEAFF

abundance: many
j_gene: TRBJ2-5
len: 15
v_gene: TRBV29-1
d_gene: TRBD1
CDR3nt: TGCAGCGTTGAAGGCTACAGGGGTATGGGAGAGACCCAGTACTTC
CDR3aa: CSVEGYRGMGETQYF

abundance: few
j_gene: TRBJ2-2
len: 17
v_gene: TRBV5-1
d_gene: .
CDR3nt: TGCGCCAGCAGCCCCCGCCGGGCGTTGAGTGATTCCGGGGAGCTGTTTTTT
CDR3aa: CASSPRRALSDSGELFF

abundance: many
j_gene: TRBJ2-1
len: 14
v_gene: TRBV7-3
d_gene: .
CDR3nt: TGTGCCAGCAGCTACCGTTGGGGAATGCTGGGTAATTTCTTC
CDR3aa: CASSYRWGMLGNFF

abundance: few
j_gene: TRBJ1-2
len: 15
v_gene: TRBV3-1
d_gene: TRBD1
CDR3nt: TGTGCCAGCAGCCCCCAGGACAGGGGGCCCTATGGCTACACCTTC
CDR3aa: CASSPQDRGPYGYTF

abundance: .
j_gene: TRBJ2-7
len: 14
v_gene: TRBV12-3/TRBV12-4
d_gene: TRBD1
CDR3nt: TGTGCCAGCAGTGGGACAGAAAGGTCCTACGAGCAGTACTTC
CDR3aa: CASSGTERSYEQYF

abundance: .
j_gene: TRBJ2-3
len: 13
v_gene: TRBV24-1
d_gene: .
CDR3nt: TGTGCCACCAGTGGGGCAGCACCAGATACGCAGTATTTT
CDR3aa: CATSGAAPDTQYF

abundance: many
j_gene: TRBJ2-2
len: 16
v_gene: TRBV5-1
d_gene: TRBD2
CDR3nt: TGTGCCAGCAGCCTCCGGACTAGCGGGAACACCGGGGAGCTGTTTTTT
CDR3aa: CASSLRTSGNTGELFF

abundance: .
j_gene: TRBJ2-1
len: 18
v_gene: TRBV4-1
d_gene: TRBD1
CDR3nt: TGCGCCAGCAGCCAAGAAGGCCGCACAGGGGCACCCTACAATGAGCAGTTCTTC
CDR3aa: CASSQEGRTGAPYNEQFF

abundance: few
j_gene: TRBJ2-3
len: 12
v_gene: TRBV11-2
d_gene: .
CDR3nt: TGTGCCAGCAGCACCCTAGGGGATACGCAGTATTTT
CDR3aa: CASSTLGDTQYF

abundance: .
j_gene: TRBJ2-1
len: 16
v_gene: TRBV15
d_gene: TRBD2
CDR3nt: TGTGCCACCAGCAGAGAGGTTCTAGCGGGAGTTAATGAGCAGTTCTTC
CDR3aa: CATSREVLAGVNEQFF

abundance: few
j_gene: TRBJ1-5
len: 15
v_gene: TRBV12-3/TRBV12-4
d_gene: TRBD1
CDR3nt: TGTGCCAGCAGCCCTGGGGACAGCCCCAATCAGCCCCAGCATTTT
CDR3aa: CASSPGDSPNQPQHF

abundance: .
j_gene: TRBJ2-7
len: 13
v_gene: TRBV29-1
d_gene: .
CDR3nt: TGCAGCGTGGAAACAGGGCATGCCTACGAGCAGTACTTC
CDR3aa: CSVETGHAYEQYF

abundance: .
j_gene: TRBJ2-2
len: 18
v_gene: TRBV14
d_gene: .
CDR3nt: TGTGCCAGCAGCCAAGACTCCGGAAGGTGGGAGTACACCGGGGAGCTGTTTTTT
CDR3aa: CASSQDSGRWEYTGELFF

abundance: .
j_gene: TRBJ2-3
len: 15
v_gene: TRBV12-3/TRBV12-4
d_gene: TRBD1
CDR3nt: TGTGCCAGCAGTAAGGGACAGGGGAGCACAGATACGCAGTATTTT
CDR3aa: CASSKGQGSTDTQYF

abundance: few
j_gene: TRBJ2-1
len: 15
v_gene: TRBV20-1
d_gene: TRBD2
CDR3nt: TGCAGTCCCAGACTAGCGGGGTCCCCATCCAATGAGCAGTTCTTC
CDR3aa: CSPRLAGSPSNEQFF

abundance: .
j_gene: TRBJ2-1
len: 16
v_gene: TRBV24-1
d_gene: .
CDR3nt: TGTGCCACCAGTGTAGACCGGGCTAAGGGCTACAATGAGCAGTTCTTC
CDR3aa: CATSVDRAKGYNEQFF